Below are 6 T cell receptor beta chains sequenced from a single sample in a study of blood T cells in healthy people across ages. The authors ran a second PCR of 7 to 11 cycles using a sample-barcoded 5' primer and a J-beta primer mix. TCRdb re-called the 5' RACE reads through MiXCR, storing one row per CDR3 protein. The sample includes hundreds of thousands of distinct CDR3 sequences, over 20% seen only once; the top ten take roughly 22%. Sequences were obtained from blood. The receptors here all came from a man aged 65 to 79 in good health.

This clonotype came up a few times. J is TRBJ2-5 and V is TRBV27; 9 bases are shared with TRBD2. Germline V CDR1 and CDR2: MNHEY, SMNVEV (reference sequence). The CDR3 extends over 15 amino acids. V trimming: 10 bases; J trimming: 1 base; junction bases outside the gene matches: 10. The chain's CDR3 is CATQGLAGFQETQYF. CDR3 coding DNA: TGTGCCACCCAGGGCCTAGCGGGGTTCCAAGAGACCCAGTACTTC.

This clonotype has a handful of counts. The chain is built from TRBV21-1 and TRBJ2-7. TRBV21-1 is flagged as a pseudogene. The CDR3 is made up of 18 amino acids. The CDR3 reads CASSAQTFGPTYSYEQYV. CDR3 sequence (DNA): TGTGCCAGCAGCGCGCAGACCTTCGGACCCACCTACTCCTACGAGCAGTACGTC.

This clonotype appeared a few times. V and J are TRBV29-1 and TRBJ2-5, with D perhaps matching TRBD2 (5 bases). In germline, CDR1 is SQVTM, CDR2 ANQGSEA. The V end lost 4 bases, the J end lost 0 bases, and 9 bases lay between the germline ends. The CDR3 runs 13 residues. The CDR3 sequence: CSVVSGNQETQYF. The CDR3 DNA follows: TGCAGCGTTGTCTCCGGGAACCAAGAGACCCAGTACTTC.

V and J are TRBV5-1 and TRBJ2-3; D could derive from TRBD1 or TRBD2 (6 bases each). Trimming removed 1 base from V and 3 bases from J, with 12 bases in between. The CDR3 consists of 15 residues. Germline assignment: CDR1 SGHRS and CDR2 YFSETQ. CDR3 in amino acids: CASSLRGAYTDTQYF. Here the CDR3 DNA reads TGCGCCAGCAGCTTGAGGGGGGCCTATACAGATACGCAGTATTTT.

Concerning this clonotype: The CDR3 end shows no conserved phenylalanine or tryptophan, and so a read error is likely. The CDR3 region has the DNA TGTGCCAGCAGTTTGAGCGCGTCAAACTTTATTCAGTACGTC. Encoded protein: CASSLSASNFIQYV. This chain uses TRBV27 with TRBJ2-5; D is ambiguous. This CDR3 region has 14 residues. Trimming removed 3 bases from V and 11 bases from J, with 19 bases in between. Germline V CDR1 and CDR2: MNHEY, SMNVEV (reference sequence).

This clonotype was seen more than once but under ten times. This CDR3 is missing its conserved last phenylalanine or tryptophan, likely due to a read error. This chain connects TRBV9 to TRBJ1-1, with D possibly TRBD1 on 6 matching bases. The CDR3 runs to 15 residues. In germline, CDR1 is SGDLS, CDR2 YYNGEE. V was shortened by 0 bases and J by 5 bases, with 14 bases between the two germline ends. The CDR3 DNA follows: TGTGCCAGCAGCGTAGCTCCCGGACAGTTGACTGAAGCTTTCCTT. Encoded protein: CASSVAPGQLTEAFL.